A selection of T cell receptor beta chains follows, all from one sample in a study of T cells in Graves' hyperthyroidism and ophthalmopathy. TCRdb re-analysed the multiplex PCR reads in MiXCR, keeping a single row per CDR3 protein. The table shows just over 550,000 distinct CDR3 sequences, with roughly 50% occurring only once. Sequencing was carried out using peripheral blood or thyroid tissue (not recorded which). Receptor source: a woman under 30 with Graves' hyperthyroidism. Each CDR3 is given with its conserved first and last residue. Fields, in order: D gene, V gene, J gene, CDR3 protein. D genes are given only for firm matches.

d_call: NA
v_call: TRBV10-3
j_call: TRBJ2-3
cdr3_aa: CAIMSTSTDTQYF

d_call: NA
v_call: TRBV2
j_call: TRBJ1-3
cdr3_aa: CASSEGHTGTGNTIYF

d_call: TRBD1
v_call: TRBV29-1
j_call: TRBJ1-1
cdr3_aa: CSVERTGNTEASF

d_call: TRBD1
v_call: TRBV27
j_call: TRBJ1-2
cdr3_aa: CASSSTSGQRMGYGYTF

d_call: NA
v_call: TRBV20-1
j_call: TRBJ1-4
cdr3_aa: CSARDLEAGVEKLFF

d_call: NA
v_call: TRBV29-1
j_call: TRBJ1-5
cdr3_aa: CSAKNGSQPQPF

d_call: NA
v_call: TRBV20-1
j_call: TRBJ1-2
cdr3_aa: CSATTTAGGYTF

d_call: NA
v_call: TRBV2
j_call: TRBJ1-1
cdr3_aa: CASITRTEAFF

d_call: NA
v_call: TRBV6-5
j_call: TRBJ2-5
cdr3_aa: CASRKGGREIQYF

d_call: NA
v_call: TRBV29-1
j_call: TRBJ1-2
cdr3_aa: CSTPGTGIRYTF

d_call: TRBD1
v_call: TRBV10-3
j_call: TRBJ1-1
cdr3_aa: CATTGTGKGDTEAFF

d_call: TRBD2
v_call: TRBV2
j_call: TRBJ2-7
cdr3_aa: CASSRTSGSYEQYF

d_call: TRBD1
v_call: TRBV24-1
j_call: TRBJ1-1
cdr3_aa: CASRRQGPADTEAFF

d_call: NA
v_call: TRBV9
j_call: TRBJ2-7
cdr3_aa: CASSASGDSGYEQYF

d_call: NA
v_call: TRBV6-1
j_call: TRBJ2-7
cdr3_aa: CASSYGGTTYEQYF

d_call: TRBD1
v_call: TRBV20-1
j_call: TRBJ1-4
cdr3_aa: CSAWRGTGNEKLFF

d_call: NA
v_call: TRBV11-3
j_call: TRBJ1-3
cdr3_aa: CASSLWGNTIYF

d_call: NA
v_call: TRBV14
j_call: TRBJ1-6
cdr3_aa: CASSPSWGADNSPLHF

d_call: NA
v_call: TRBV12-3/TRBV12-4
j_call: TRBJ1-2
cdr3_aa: CASSRNRDGYTF

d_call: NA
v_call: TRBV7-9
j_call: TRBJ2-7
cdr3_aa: CASSQAGHLSYEQYF

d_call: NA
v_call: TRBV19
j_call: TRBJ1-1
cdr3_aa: CASKRGRENTEAFF

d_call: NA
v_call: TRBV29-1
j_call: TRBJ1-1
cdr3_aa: CSVERRPDAEAFF

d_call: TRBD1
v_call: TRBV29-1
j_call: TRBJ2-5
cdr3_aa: CSVVTGETQYF

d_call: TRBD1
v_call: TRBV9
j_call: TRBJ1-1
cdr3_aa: CASSAKTGRSGDTEAFF

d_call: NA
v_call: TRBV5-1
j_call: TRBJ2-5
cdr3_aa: CASSQGHRDAETQYF

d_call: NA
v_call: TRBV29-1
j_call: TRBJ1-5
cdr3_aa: CSRGGKYGNQPQHF

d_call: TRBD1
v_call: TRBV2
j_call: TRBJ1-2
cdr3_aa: CASRQGGGYTF

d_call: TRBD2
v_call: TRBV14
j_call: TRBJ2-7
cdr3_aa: CASSQTSSGSEAYEQYF

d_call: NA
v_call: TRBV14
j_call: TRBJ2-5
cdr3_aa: CASSQANFWRGGETQYF

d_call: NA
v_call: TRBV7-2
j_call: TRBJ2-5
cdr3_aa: CASSRRAQLYQETQYF

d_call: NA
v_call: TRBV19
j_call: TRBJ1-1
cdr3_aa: CASSMDGRDTEAFF

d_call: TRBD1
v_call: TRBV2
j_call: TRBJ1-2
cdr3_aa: CASSARDRDGDGYTF

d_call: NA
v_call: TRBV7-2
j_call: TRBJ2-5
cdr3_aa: CAWDGQPKETQYF

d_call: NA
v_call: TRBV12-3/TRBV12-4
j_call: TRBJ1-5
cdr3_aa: CASSAYGRNQPQHF

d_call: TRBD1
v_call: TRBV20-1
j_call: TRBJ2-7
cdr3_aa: CSAPGQGATYEQYF

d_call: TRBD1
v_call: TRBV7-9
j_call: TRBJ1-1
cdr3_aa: CASRFTQGVAFF

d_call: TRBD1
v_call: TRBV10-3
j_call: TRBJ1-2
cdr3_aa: CAITDRAYGYTF

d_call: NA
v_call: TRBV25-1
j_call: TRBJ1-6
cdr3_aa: CASSLEGRYNSPLHF

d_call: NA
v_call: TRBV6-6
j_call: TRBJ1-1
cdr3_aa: CASSYTTSPYTEAFF

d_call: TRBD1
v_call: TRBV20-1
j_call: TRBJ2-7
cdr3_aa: CSASPRGLF

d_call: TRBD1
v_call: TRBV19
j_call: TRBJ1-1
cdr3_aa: CASRLGQVVNTEAFF